This T cell receptor beta chain came from a study of blood T cell repertoires in COVID-19. Study summary: From T cells, B-cell-depleted T cells, or PBMCs came the material, which was cDNA or gDNA.

Between the trimmed V and J ends, which lost 8 bases and 6 bases, there was a span of 9 bases. In germline, CDR1 is MDHEN, CDR2 SYDVKM. This CDR3 spans 11 amino acids. As handled by the study authors: Nucleated cell counts were estimated from reference gene primer amplification. TCRdb's table, derived via immunoSEQ multiplex PCR, lists solely in-frame clones and lacks some. Clone size and V and J calls were adopted from that table, with D and trimming inferred from the DNA. The sample contains about 320,000 clones, approximately 81% of which appear only once. Everyone who took part was roughly 18 to 89 years old, and they came from about 25 US areas. Exposed study participants had met a COVID-19 case within 2 weeks before entry.

Specimen: PBMCs or T cells enriched from blood (not recorded which). This chain links TRBV28 with TRBJ2-3; the D is unclear. This TCR was sampled from a woman aged 25 to 39 who had been exposed to COVID-19. CDR3 in amino acids: CASAVSDTQYF. Written as DNA, the CDR3 is TGTGCCAGCGCAGTAAGTGATACGCAGTATTTT.